This record concerns one T cell receptor (beta chain) sequence. The sample belongs to a study of T cell changes during pregnancy in multiple sclerosis. Clones were read by immunoSEQ multiplex PCR, and TCRdb kept only the in-frame ones, dropping some. This repertoire shows 44,000 or so clones, roughly 88% found once; its top ten account for 1.5%. Germline CDR1 LNHDA, CDR2 SQIVND (reference sequence). This CDR3 is 14 amino acids long. The V gene end was trimmed by 4 bases and the J gene end by 6 bases; junction bases not matched to a gene: 5. The material was peripheral blood, obtained in the first trimester of pregnancy. This rearrangement joins TRBV19 to TRBJ2-3, with 9 bases identical to TRBD2. The receptor comes from a female donor in good health, enrolled as a control in a pregnancy study. The CDR3 spells CASSTSGAPDTQYF. The CDR3 DNA reads as TGTGCCAGTAGTACTAGCGGGGCCCCGGATACGCAGTATTTT.